Given below is one T cell receptor beta chain in context. These data come from a study of T cell changes during pregnancy in multiple sclerosis. Generated by immunoSEQ multiplex PCR, the TCRdb table keeps only in-frame clones and is missing some. The data contain fewer than 15,000 clones, roughly 88% of them singletons. The CDR3 spans 14 residues. CDR1 is SGHDT and CDR2 is YYEEEE in the germline V gene. Trimming took 4 bases from V and 5 from J; bases not matched to a gene: 7. This chain uses TRBV5-6 with TRBJ2-7, with 9 bases lining up with TRBD1. The input for sequencing was CD8+ T cells from peripheral blood mononuclear cells, taken after pregnancy. The TCR originated in a female donor in good health, enrolled as a control in a pregnancy study. The CDR3 protein is CASSTGQGPDEQYF. CDR3 sequence (DNA): TGTGCCAGCAGCACGGGACAGGGACCAGACGAGCAGTACTTC.